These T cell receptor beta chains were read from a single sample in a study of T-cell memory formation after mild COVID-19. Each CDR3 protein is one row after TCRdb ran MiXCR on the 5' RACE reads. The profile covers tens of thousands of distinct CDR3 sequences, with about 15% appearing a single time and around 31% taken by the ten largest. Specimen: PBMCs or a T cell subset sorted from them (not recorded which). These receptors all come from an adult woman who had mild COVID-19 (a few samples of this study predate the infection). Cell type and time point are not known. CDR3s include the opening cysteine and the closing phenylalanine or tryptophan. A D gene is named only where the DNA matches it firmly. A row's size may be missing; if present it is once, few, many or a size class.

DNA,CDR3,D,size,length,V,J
TGTGCCAGCGGGTCAGGGGCCCAAGAAAAACTGTTTTTT,CASGSGAQEKLFF,.,.,13,TRBV7-9,TRBJ1-4
TGTGCCAGCAGCTTGGGTGGGGCTAACACTGAAGCTTTCTTT,CASSLGGANTEAFF,.,few,14,TRBV5-6,TRBJ1-1
TGTGCCACCTTGTCCGGCGAGCAGTACTTC,CATLSGEQYF,.,.,10,TRBV6-5,TRBJ2-7
TGTGCCAGCAGCCTAGGGAGCAATCAGCCCCAGCATTTT,CASSLGSNQPQHF,.,many,13,TRBV4-2,TRBJ1-5
TGTGCCAGCAGCTTAGTGCGAGGGCCTGGGGAGCAGTTCTTC,CASSLVRGPGEQFF,.,few,14,TRBV11-2,TRBJ2-1
TGTGCCAGCAGCTCTTGGGACAGTATCTACGAGCAGTACTTC,CASSSWDSIYEQYF,TRBD1,few,14,TRBV5-6,TRBJ2-7
TGTGCCAGCAGCGTCTCCGGACTAGCGGGAGTCTATGAGCAGTTCTTC,CASSVSGLAGVYEQFF,TRBD2,.,16,TRBV6-6,TRBJ2-1
TGTGCCAGCAGCGCGAACCACGACTCCTACGAGCAGTACTTC,CASSANHDSYEQYF,.,few,14,TRBV9,TRBJ2-7
TGTGCCAGCAGCCAGCCCGGGGATACGCAGTATTTT,CASSQPGDTQYF,.,.,12,TRBV5-5,TRBJ2-3
TGTGCCAGCAGTCAGAGCGGGGGGCTCCACTATGGCTACACCTTC,CASSQSGGLHYGYTF,.,few,15,TRBV6-5,TRBJ1-2
TGTGCCAGCAGCATCTTCCAGGGCGGACAACTGCAGACCCAGTACTTC,CASSIFQGGQLQTQYF,.,.,16,TRBV7-9,TRBJ2-5
TGCAGTGCTCGCCCTCAAAGCCGAGTGAATGAGCAGTTCTTC,CSARPQSRVNEQFF,.,.,14,TRBV20-1,TRBJ2-1
TGCAGTGCTAGAGTTTGGTTCGGCGCTAGCGGACCCACAGATACGCAGTATTTT,CSARVWFGASGPTDTQYF,TRBD2,few,18,TRBV20-1,TRBJ2-3
TGTGCCAGCAGCTTAGAGAACACTGAAGCTTTCTTT,CASSLENTEAFF,.,few,12,TRBV7-9,TRBJ1-1
TGTGCCAGCAGTTTTGCCCCGGTTGGAGGGGACCGCTCTAGGAGCACTGAAGCTTTCTTT,CASSFAPVGGDRSRSTEAFF,.,.,20,TRBV12-3/TRBV12-4,TRBJ1-1
TGTGCCAGCAGACTGGGACAGGGTGGCTATGGCTACACCTTC,CASRLGQGGYGYTF,TRBD1,few,14,TRBV11-2,TRBJ1-2
TGTGCCAGCAGCGTCGGGGAGGGGAATTCCTACGAGCAGTACTTC,CASSVGEGNSYEQYF,TRBD2,few,15,TRBV9,TRBJ2-7
TGTGCCAGCAGCTTAGTACAGGGAAACAATGAGCAGTTCTTC,CASSLVQGNNEQFF,.,few,14,TRBV7-2,TRBJ2-1
TGTGCCAGCAGCTCAAACTGGGGGGTCCCTCAAGAGACCCAGTACTTC,CASSSNWGVPQETQYF,.,few,16,TRBV7-6,TRBJ2-5
TGTGCCAGCAGGGGGATCCAGGGACACTCCTACAATGAGCAGTTCTTC,CASRGIQGHSYNEQFF,.,.,16,TRBV2,TRBJ2-1
TGTGCCAGCAGTTTCGGACTAGCGGGGATCGGAGACAATGAGCAGTTCTTC,CASSFGLAGIGDNEQFF,TRBD2,many,17,TRBV12-3/TRBV12-4,TRBJ2-1
TGTGCCAGCAGCTTAGCCCCGGGGACTAGCACAGATACGCAGTATTTT,CASSLAPGTSTDTQYF,.,.,16,TRBV7-6,TRBJ2-3
TGTGCCAGCAGCCCTACGCAGGGCCTTCCCTACGAGCAGTACTTC,CASSPTQGLPYEQYF,.,.,15,TRBV5-6,TRBJ2-7
TGTGCCAGCAGTTTGGGGTACGGCGGACAAGAGACCCAGTACTTC,CASSLGYGGQETQYF,.,few,15,TRBV12-3/TRBV12-4,TRBJ2-5
TGTGCCAGCAGCCCGGGGGGAACCGGGGAGCTGTTTTTT,CASSPGGTGELFF,TRBD2,.,13,TRBV7-3,TRBJ2-2
TGTGCCAGTAGTCGGACTAGCGGGGGTGGCACAGATACGCAGTATTTT,CASSRTSGGGTDTQYF,TRBD2,.,16,TRBV19,TRBJ2-3
TGCAGCGTTGTGACAGGATTAAGTGATGGCTACACCTTC,CSVVTGLSDGYTF,.,.,13,TRBV29-1,TRBJ1-2
TGTGCCAGTAGATCGGAGGGCCCCACTGAAGCTTTCTTT,CASRSEGPTEAFF,.,few,13,TRBV19,TRBJ1-1
TGCGCCAGCAGTTCGGGACTGGAACAGTACAATGAGCAGTTCTTC,CASSSGLEQYNEQFF,.,few,15,TRBV5-1,TRBJ2-1
TGTGCCAGCAGCGATACGGGACTCGGGGGAGAGCAGTACTTC,CASSDTGLGGEQYF,.,.,14,TRBV11-3,TRBJ2-7
TGCAGCGTTGAAGATCAAGGGAGTTACGAGCAGTACTTC,CSVEDQGSYEQYF,.,many,13,TRBV29-1,TRBJ2-7
TGTGCCAGCAGAGAGGGGAACACTGAAGCTTTCTTT,CASREGNTEAFF,.,.,12,TRBV5-6,TRBJ1-1
TGTGCCAGCAGCCCCGGGACAGGTCTCTACGAGCAGTACTTC,CASSPGTGLYEQYF,TRBD1,.,14,TRBV11-2,TRBJ2-7